The 3 T cell receptor beta chains below all came from one sample that was sequenced in a study of shared clonotypes between healthy human individuals. TCRdb's copy holds only in-frame clones and misses some; the assay was immunoSEQ multiplex PCR. The table includes 300,000 to 400,000 clones, over 70% detected once. Input material: memory CD4+ T cells sorted from blood. Subset meaning: CD45RA-negative fraction. These receptors were taken from a young man in good health.

This chain uses TRBV19 with TRBJ1-2; D might be TRBD1 (5 bases). The germline V gene has CDR1 LNHDA and CDR2 SQIVND (reference sequence). V dropped 2 bases and J dropped 4 bases, with 11 bases sitting between them. The CDR3 covers 14 residues. The CDR3 spells CASSIYGGSYGYTF. CDR3 coding DNA: TGTGCCAGTAGTATATATGGGGGGAGCTATGGCTACACCTTC.

DNA of the CDR3: TGTGCCGGAGACATGAGCTCTGGAAACACCATATATTTT. Translating it yields CAGDMSSGNTIYF. The chain links TRBV30 to TRBJ1-3; no clear D. V lost 8 bases and J 0 bases, leaving 11 bases between the germline ends. The CDR3 sequence is 13 residues long. Looked up from germline, CDR1 is GTSNPN and CDR2 is SVGIG (reference sequence). The full variable domain, in which reference TRBV30 and TRBJ1-3 provide the parts outside the CDR3, is SQTIHQWPATLVQPVGSPLSLECTVEGTSNPNLYWYRQAAGRGLQLLFYSVGIGQISSEVPQNLSASRPQDRQFILSSKKLLLSDSGFYLCAGDMSSGNTIYFGEGSWLTVV.

This clone was recorded once. This chain joins TRBV10-3 and TRBJ1-5; TRBD1 matches 7 bases. CDR3 length equals 14 residues. Trimming took 5 bases from V and 5 from J; bases not matched to a gene: 6. Looked up from germline, CDR1 is ENHRY and CDR2 is SYGVKD. This chain's CDR3 is CAISPGGDHQPQHF. DNA of the CDR3: TGTGCCATCAGTCCAGGGGGGGACCATCAGCCCCAGCATTTT.